The 11 T cell receptor beta chains in this list originate from one sample, sequenced in a study of blood T cell repertoires in COVID-19. Assay: immunoSEQ multiplex PCR; the TCRdb copy retains only in-frame clones and omits some. Among 150,000 to 200,000 clones listed, 70% to 80% were seen once. The sequenced sample was peripheral blood. The source of these receptors is a woman between 35 and 50 years old with COVID-19, enrolled during active disease.

The count of this clone is one. J is TRBJ1-1 and V is TRBV7-2; 9 nucleotides agree with TRBD1. Germline V gives CDR1 SGHTA, CDR2 FQGNSA. Trimming cost V 5 bases and J 3 bases; bases outside gene matches: 7. The CDR3 has 15 amino acids. CDR3 sequence (DNA): TGTGCCAGCAGCCCCGGGACAGGGTGGGACACTGAAGCTTTCTTT. Its protein is CASSPGTGWDTEAFF.

This clone was seen just once. The chain is built from TRBV20-1 and TRBJ1-1; D call uncertain. The V gene lost 5 bases and the J gene lost 11 bases, with 15 bases spanning the gap. The CDR3 runs 11 residues. Germline V gene lookup returns CDR1 DFQATT and CDR2 SNEGSKA (reference sequence). CDR3 DNA: TGCAGTGCTCCCGACCGAGGCCGGGCTTTCTTT. This gives the protein CSAPDRGRAFF.

The chain is built from TRBV10-3 and TRBJ1-1, with 9 bases identical to TRBD1. Germline V gene sequence: CDR1 ENHRY, CDR2 SYGVKD. V was clipped by 5 bases and J by 0 bases; unmatched bases: 1. The CDR3 is made up of 14 amino acids. CDR3 amino acids: CAISRQGVNTEAFF. DNA of the CDR3: TGTGCCATCAGTCGACAGGGGGTGAACACTGAAGCTTTCTTT.

V usage is TRBV19 and J usage is TRBJ2-1; 7 bases are shared with TRBD1. After removal of 7 bases from V and 7 bases from J, the junction contained 13 bases not matched to a gene. Germline V lookup: CDR1 LNHDA, CDR2 SQIVND (reference sequence). This CDR3 contains 15 residues. DNA for the CDR3: TGTGCCAGTACTCGACAAGGGGGCGTTAGTAATGAGCAGTTCTTC. Protein sequence: CASTRQGGVSNEQFF.

V gene TRBV3-1 (or the pseudogene TRBV3-2) combines with J gene TRBJ2-6, with D perhaps matching TRBD1 (5 bases). Germline loops: CDR1 LGHDT, CDR2 YNNKEL (reference sequence). V was clipped by 4 bases and J by 2 bases, with 9 bases between them. The CDR3 runs to 15 residues. In DNA, the CDR3 is TGTGCCAGCAGCCTCTCCAGGGCTGGGGCCAACGTCCTGACTTTC. This encodes CASSLSRAGANVLTF.

The chain recombines TRBV24-1 with TRBJ2-7; perhaps TRBD2 as D (5 bases). The CDR3 has 8 residues. Looked up from germline, CDR1 is KGHDR and CDR2 is SFDVKD. CDR3 nucleotides: TGTGACGGCGGGGAGCAGTACTTC. Protein product: CDGGEQYF.

The V call is TRBV10-3, the J call TRBJ2-7; 10 positions agree with TRBD2. V shed 6 bases and J 1 base; nucleotides not matched to a gene: 6. This CDR3 contains 15 residues. Germline assignment: CDR1 ENHRY and CDR2 SYGVKD. The CDR3 reads CAISLGLAVSYEQYF. As DNA, the CDR3 is TGTGCCATCAGCCTTGGACTAGCGGTTTCCTACGAGCAGTACTTC.

The CDR3 is CASSQFYQAFF. The CDR3 nucleotides read TGTGCCAGCAGCCAATTTTATCAAGCTTTCTTT. The gene calls are TRBV3-1 (or the pseudogene TRBV3-2) and TRBJ1-1; D is ambiguous. V lost 2 bases and J 9 bases, leaving 7 bases between the germline ends. The germline gives CDR1 LGHDT, CDR2 YNNKEL (reference sequence). The CDR3 runs 11 residues.

The V call is TRBV6-2 or TRBV6-3, the J call TRBJ2-7; TRBD1 matches 10 bases. The CDR3 loop spans 12 amino acids. Trimming removed 6 bases from V and 8 bases from J; junction bases left unmatched: 4. Germline CDR1 and CDR2: MNHEY and SVGEGT. CDR3 in DNA: TGTGCCAGCAGCCGACAGGGGGCGAAGCAGTACTTC. Protein product: CASSRQGAKQYF.

The V call is TRBV6-6, the J call TRBJ1-2; D uncertain. Germline V CDR1 and CDR2: MNHNY, SVGAGI (reference sequence). This CDR3 contains 15 residues. V lost 5 bases and J lost 8, with 21 bases in between. CDR3 protein: CASSNVARSGGGYTF. CDR3 DNA: TGTGCCAGCAGTAACGTAGCCAGGAGCGGCGGAGGCTACACCTTC.

The gene calls are TRBV10-3 and TRBJ2-5, with D possibly being TRBD1 (6 bases). V lost 10 bases and J lost 2, with 11 bases in between. Germline V CDR1 and CDR2: ENHRY, SYGVKD. CDR3 length: 12 amino acids. This CDR3 reads CATRQDQETQYF. CDR3 coding DNA: TGTGCCACCCGACAGGATCAAGAGACCCAGTACTTC.